Listed below are T cell receptor beta chains from one sample, sequenced in a study of PD-1 blockade in classical Hodgkin lymphoma. Clones were read by immunoSEQ multiplex PCR, and TCRdb kept only the in-frame ones, dropping some. The table has some 90,000 clones, 65% to 85% seen once. Sample: peripheral blood mononuclear cells (PBMCs), taken before the fourth cycle of nivolumab. These receptor sequences come from a human donor with classical Hodgkin lymphoma. CDR3s include the opening cysteine and the closing phenylalanine or tryptophan.

TRBJ2-6 TRBV19 CASSPGEPGANVLTF
TRBJ2-2 TRBV7-3 CASSLGLYTGELFF
TRBJ2-1 TRBV19 CASSIRLAGNNEQFF
TRBJ2-3 TRBV5-1 CASSLASGYTDTQYF
TRBJ1-1 TRBV10-3 CAIGTNTEAFF
TRBJ2-3 TRBV6-1 CASSEPAGGGTDTQYF
TRBJ2-3 TRBV6-1 CASRVGWGDTQYF
TRBJ1-1 TRBV21-1 CASSTLDRKNTEAFF
TRBJ1-1 TRBV28 CASSLPSGMNTEAFF
TRBJ2-7 TRBV2 CASRRSLGAGGPGEQYF
TRBJ2-7 TRBV5-1 CASSLAAGLAYNEQYF
TRBJ2-5 TRBV9 CASSVDHSPFQETQYF
TRBJ1-1 TRBV7-9 CASRPQGRDGNTEAFF
TRBJ1-5 TRBV28 CASSPNNQPQHF
TRBJ1-4 TRBV5-1 CASSLPGGGNEKLFF
TRBJ2-2 TRBV13 CASSFGLDSGELFF
TRBJ2-2 TRBV15 CATSRDRGVGELFF
TRBJ1-1 TRBV5-1 CASKNRGRDTEAFF
TRBJ1-1 TRBV6-6 CASSKWGTMNTEAFF
TRBJ2-1 TRBV9 CASSGASRLNEQFF
TRBJ2-1 TRBV11-1 CASSLAGKGEQFF
TRBJ2-7 TRBV18 CASSPPGGLARSYEQYF
TRBJ2-5 TRBV7-9 CASSLVGGLAVRDQYF
TRBJ2-1 TRBV19 CASSIWELAKRNEQFF
TRBJ2-3 TRBV5-4 CASSLSVAGVTDTQYF
TRBJ1-5 TRBV6-1 CASRWTVNQPQHF
TRBJ2-5 TRBV28 CASSISRGRETQYF
TRBJ2-7 TRBV6-5 CASSRTSGSYEQYF
TRBJ2-1 TRBV30 CAWSGSTGAGGQFF
TRBJ1-5 TRBV19 CASKGQGGNQPQHF
TRBJ2-7 TRBV19 CASRGDPGGGEQYF
TRBJ1-2 TRBV28 CASSSGQPRSNYGYTF
TRBJ2-7 TRBV7-6 CASSLGPGQTYEQYF
TRBJ2-1 TRBV7-9 CASSLGAGEGYNEQFF
TRBJ2-7 TRBV10-3 CAVKTAGGPGEQYF
TRBJ2-1 TRBV7-2 CASSLVGSGTIYEQFF
TRBJ2-1 TRBV7-9 CASSFQGLAEQFF
TRBJ2-3 TRBV4-1 CASSQVGGRVGGTDTQYF
TRBJ1-4 TRBV6-6 CASSYSQVNEKLFF
TRBJ2-2 TRBV7-9 CASSFGTGISGELFF
TRBJ1-1 TRBV5-8 CASSFRTTGRGAFF
TRBJ2-1 TRBV5-1 CASSMGLLTYNEQFF
TRBJ2-1 TRBV19 CASSIDLAGSYNEQFF
TRBJ1-2 TRBV28 CASSLVNRAGGGYTF
TRBJ2-5 TRBV11-3 CASSLGVMASGGVETQYF
TRBJ1-2 TRBV5-6 CASSPGENYGYTF